The next 15 T cell receptor beta chains were all read from a single sample in a study of cytomegalovirus exposure and HLA in healthy donors. Primers for the PCR totalled 60 Vbeta and 13 Jbeta. TCRdb's table, derived via immunoSEQ multiplex PCR, lists solely in-frame clones and lacks some. Found here are fewer than 90,000 clones, about 74% of them singletons; the top ten hold about 3.8%. What was sequenced was PBMCs. The source is a man aged 30 to 45 in good health and CMV-seronegative.

The chain combines TRBV11-2 with TRBJ2-5, with TRBD2 matching 11 bases. V shed 1 base, J shed 2 bases, and the junction held 3 bases outside the gene matches. CDR3 length: 16 residues. Germline V gene data show CDR1 as SGHAT and CDR2 as FQNNGV. This CDR3 reads CASSLGLAGTQETQYF. The CDR3 DNA reads as TGTGCCAGCAGCTTAGGACTAGCGGGGACTCAAGAGACCCAGTACTTC.

About this clone itself: Its ends do not fully match the called genes, so a read error is possible. The V and J genes are TRBV4-1 and TRBJ2-1; no clear D gene. The CDR3 is 14 amino acids. The germline V gene has CDR1 MGHRA and CDR2 YSYEKL. The CDR3 DNA reads TGCGCCAGCAGCCAAGAGGCCATCTACAGTGAGCAGTTCTTC. Protein: CASSQEAIYSEQFF.

This clone occurred once. The junction shows a germline mismatch at one end, possibly a read error. Other DNA sequences within the sample encode an identical CDR3. The rearrangement joins TRBV6-6 to TRBJ2-7; 9 bases are a match to TRBD2. Per germline, CDR1 MNHNY and CDR2 SVGAGI (reference sequence). The CDR3 runs to 15 residues. The CDR3 sequence is CASSSRLAEDYAQYF. The CDR3 DNA sequence: TGTGCCAGCAGTAGTCGACTAGCGGAGGATTACGCGCAGTACTTC.

This chain links TRBV7-9 with TRBJ1-1; 9 bases are a match to TRBD1. This CDR3 spans 13 amino acids. Germline loops: CDR1 SEHNR, CDR2 FQNEAQ (reference sequence). V was pared by 1 base and J by 11 bases, with 5 bases of the junction left unmatched. The DNA of the CDR3 is TGTGCCAGCAGCTTAGAACAGGGGGCTTCGGCTTTCTTT. It encodes CASSLEQGASAFF.

The rearrangement links TRBV5-5 to TRBJ1-2, with 7 bases fitting TRBD1. The CDR3 loop spans 15 amino acids. Germline CDR1 is SGHKS and CDR2 is YYEKEE (reference sequence). Trimming took 4 bases from V and 3 from J; bases not matched to a gene: 9. The DNA for the CDR3 is TGTGCCAGCAGCCCCCTCTCGGGACAGTACTATGGCTACACCTTC. It specifies CASSPLSGQYYGYTF.

The chain has TRBV18 and TRBJ1-5; tentative D call: TRBD1 (5 bases). The CDR3 covers 15 residues. Looked up from germline, CDR1 is KGHSH and CDR2 is LQKENI. V was shortened by 0 bases and J by 4 bases, with 10 bases between the two germline ends. CDR3 region: CASSPPPGGNQPQHF. The CDR3 DNA reads TGTGCCAGCTCACCACCGCCGGGGGGGAATCAGCCCCAGCATTTT. The full variable domain, with the rest looked up from reference TRBV18 and TRBJ1-5, is NAGVMQNPRHLVRRRGQEARLRCSPMKGHSHVYWYRQLPEEGLKFMVYLQKENIIDESGMPKERFSAEFPKEGPSILRIQQVVRGDSAAYFCASSPPPGGNQPQHFGDGTRLSIL.

This clone was seen just once. The chain couples TRBV5-8 to TRBJ2-3, with 11 bases fitting TRBD2. CDR1 and CDR2 from the germline V gene are SGHTS and YDEGEE. V shed 2 bases, J shed 2 bases, and the junction held 4 bases outside the gene matches. The CDR3 runs to 16 residues. The CDR3: CASSLGTSGFTDTQYF. The CDR3 coding sequence is TGTGCCAGCAGCTTAGGGACTAGCGGATTCACAGATACGCAGTATTTT.

As concerns this clone: One junction end disagrees with the germline gene, perhaps due to a read error. This rearrangement joins TRBV7-9 to TRBJ1-2, with a tentative D call TRBD1 (5 bases). From germline, CDR1 is SEHNR and CDR2 FQNEAQ (reference sequence). The CDR3 covers 13 residues. The CDR3 region is CSSSHGQNYGYTF. As DNA, the CDR3 is TGTTCCAGCAGCCATGGACAAAACTATGGCTACACCTTC.

This chain uses TRBV5-1 with TRBJ1-2; 8 nucleotides align to TRBD1. Germline loops: CDR1 SGHRS, CDR2 YFSETQ. This CDR3 region has 13 residues. Germline trimming cut 4 bases from V and 1 base from J; bases unmatched to any gene: 0. CDR3 region: CASSGQGNYGYTF. DNA of the CDR3: TGCGCCAGCAGCGGACAGGGTAACTATGGCTACACCTTC.

In its sample, this clone was seen once. The rearrangement joins TRBV5-1 to TRBJ2-7; D remains unclear. The CDR3 sequence is 14 residues long. Germline V CDR1 and CDR2: SGHRS, YFSETQ. V was pared by 0 bases and J by 0 bases, with 7 bases between. CDR3 residues: CASSLGQVSYEQYF. CDR3 in DNA: TGCGCCAGCAGCTTGGGGCAGGTCTCCTACGAGCAGTACTTC. Using reference TRBV5-1 and TRBJ2-7 for the parts outside the CDR3, the full variable domain is KAGVTQTPRYLIKTRGQQVTLSCSPISGHRSVSWYQQTPGQGLQFLFEYFSETQRNKGNFPGRFSGRQFSNSRSEMNVSTLELGDSALYLCASSLGQVSYEQYFGPGTRLTVT.

The chain joins TRBV19 to TRBJ2-3; 8 bases fit TRBD1. CDR1 is LNHDA and CDR2 is SQIVND in the germline V gene (reference sequence). The CDR3 extends over 14 amino acids. V was clipped by 8 bases and J by 0 bases; unmatched bases: 4. The CDR3 bases are TGTGCCAGTCGCCGGACAGGGAGCACAGATACGCAGTATTTT. Translation: CASRRTGSTDTQYF.

V is TRBV5-1 and J is TRBJ2-2, with 7 nucleotides matching TRBD1. Germline V lookup: CDR1 SGHRS, CDR2 YFSETQ. The CDR3 has 18 amino acids. V shed 4 bases, J shed 4 bases, and the junction held 16 bases outside the gene matches. The CDR3 coding sequence is TGCGCCAGCAGCCCTCGGTTTCGGGACAGAAGATTCACCGGGGAGCTGTTTTTT. Translated: CASSPRFRDRRFTGELFF.

In this sample, this clone turned up once. The chain employs TRBV11-2 and TRBJ2-5; 13 nucleotides match TRBD2. The CDR3 length is 17 residues. CDR1 is SGHAT and CDR2 is FQNNGV in the germline V gene. J lost 5 bases, V lost 7 bases, and 13 bases had no gene match. The CDR3 spells CASTRLAGGWAQETQYF. DNA for the CDR3: TGTGCCAGCACCCGACTAGCGGGAGGTTGGGCGCAGGAGACCCAGTACTTC.

A single count supports this clone. This rearrangement joins TRBV5-1 to TRBJ2-1; 8 bases align to TRBD2. CDR3 length equals 17 residues. Losses at the gene ends were 4 bases for V and 2 bases for J; bases not matched to a gene: 11. Germline CDR1 SGHRS, CDR2 YFSETQ. CDR3 bases: TGCGCCAGCAGCCAAAGGCGGGGGGAGGGCCCCTACAATGAGCAGTTCTTC. Its translation is CASSQRRGEGPYNEQFF.

The V call is TRBV15, the J call TRBJ2-3; 10 bases line up with TRBD1. The CDR3 extends over 14 amino acids. Germline CDR1 and CDR2: LNHNV and YYDKDF (reference sequence). V lost 5 bases and J lost 5; bases outside the gene matches: 4. The CDR3 reads CATSLGQGLDTQYF. The CDR3 coding sequence is TGTGCCACCAGCTTGGGACAGGGGTTAGATACGCAGTATTTT.